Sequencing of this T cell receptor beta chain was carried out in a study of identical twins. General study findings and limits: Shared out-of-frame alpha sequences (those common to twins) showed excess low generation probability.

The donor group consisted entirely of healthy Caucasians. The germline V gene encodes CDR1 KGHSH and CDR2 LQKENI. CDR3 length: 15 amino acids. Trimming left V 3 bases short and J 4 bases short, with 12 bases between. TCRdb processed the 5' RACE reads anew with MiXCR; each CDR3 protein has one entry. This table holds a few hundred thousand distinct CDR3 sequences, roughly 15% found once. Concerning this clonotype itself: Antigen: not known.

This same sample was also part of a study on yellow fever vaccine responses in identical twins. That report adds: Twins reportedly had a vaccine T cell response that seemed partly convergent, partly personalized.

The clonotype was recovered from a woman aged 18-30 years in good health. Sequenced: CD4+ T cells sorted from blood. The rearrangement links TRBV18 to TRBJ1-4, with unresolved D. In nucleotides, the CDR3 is TGTGCCAGCTCACCCGAAGGACCGATTAATGAAAAACTGTTTTTT. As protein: CASSPEGPINEKLFF.